This TCR beta chain was captured in a study of blood T cell repertoires in COVID-19. Whole-study context: Whether acute or convalescent, the COVID-19 samples came from the United States, Italy and Spain. From T cells, B-cell-depleted T cells, or PBMCs came the material, which was cDNA or gDNA.

Participants were placed into cohorts based on the clinical history they reported. Germline assignment: CDR1 SQVTM and CDR2 ANQGSEA. The CDR3 loop spans 17 amino acids. V was trimmed by 5 bases and J by 1 base, leaving 23 bases between them. In the source study's methods: Quantification of nucleated cells was approximated via reference gene primer amplification. Here immunoSEQ multiplex PCR was the method, and the copy in TCRdb shows in-frame clones only, minus some. V, J and clone size are taken as reported in that table, and D and trimming were inferred from the DNA itself. The sample lists 250,000 or so clones; 75% to 95% were seen once.

This TCR derives from a man aged 35-49 years who had been exposed to COVID-19. The sample taken for sequencing was PBMCs or T cells enriched from blood (not recorded which). This chain links TRBV29-1 with TRBJ1-2; maybe TRBD1 (6 bases). The DNA for the CDR3 is TGCAGCGTTTCTGATCTTACTTGGGGAGGGGGTAACTATGGCTACACCTTC. Translation gives CSVSDLTWGGGNYGYTF.